These 27 T cell receptor beta chains were all obtained from the same sample, sequenced in a study of T cell repertoires in cytomegalovirus infection. MiXCR, applied by TCRdb to the reads, yields one record per CDR3 protein. The repertoire holds about 310,000 distinct CDR3 sequences, with 20% to 30% as singletons. The antigens of these receptors remain unknown. This specimen was cultured PBMCs, taken from culture after CMV antigen stimulation. These receptors were collected from a human donor in good health (CMV status not recorded). Some clones in this sample may be carry-over from other donors' samples.

This clonotype appeared many times. The chain recombines TRBV7-9 with TRBJ2-7; the match to TRBD1 covers 12 bases. From germline, CDR1 is SEHNR and CDR2 FQNEAQ (reference sequence). The CDR3 loop spans 19 amino acids. V dropped 3 bases and J dropped 5; count of bases not matched to a gene: 17. Here the CDR3 reads CASSFEGGTGGRLGDEQYF. CDR3 nucleotides: TGTGCCAGCAGCTTTGAGGGCGGGACAGGGGGCCGTCTAGGGGACGAGCAGTACTTC.

This clonotype was counted many times. The rearrangement joins TRBV7-9 to TRBJ2-2; tentative D call: TRBD2 (6 bases). The germline gives CDR1 SEHNR, CDR2 FQNEAQ (reference sequence). CDR3 length equals 17 residues. V lost 1 base to trimming and J lost 1 base, with 13 bases between them. This CDR3 is CASSLGSGTLNTGELFF. The CDR3 DNA follows: TGTGCCAGCAGCTTAGGTTCCGGGACTCTGAACACCGGGGAGCTGTTTTTT.

This clonotype was recorded a few times. The chain links TRBV19 to TRBJ2-1; D call uncertain. Trimming shortened V by 5 bases and J by 0 bases, and 8 bases separated the two germline ends. The CDR3 loop spans 14 amino acids. Germline CDR1 is LNHDA and CDR2 is SQIVND (reference sequence). For the CDR3, the DNA is TGTGCCAGTAGTGTCCAGAACTCCTACAATGAGCAGTTCTTC. Its translation is CASSVQNSYNEQFF. Variable domain in full (rest from reference TRBV19 and TRBJ2-1): DGGITQSPKYLFRKEGQNVTLSCEQNLNHDAMYWYRQDPGQGLRLIYYSQIVNDFQKGDIAEGYSVSREKKESFPLTVTSAQKNPTAFYLCASSVQNSYNEQFFGPGTRLTVL.

V is TRBV3-1 and J is TRBJ2-1; no clear D gene. V gave up 1 base and J gave up 5 bases, with 6 bases separating them. The CDR3 is 13 amino acids. Germline V lookup: CDR1 LGHDT, CDR2 YNNKEL (reference sequence). The CDR3: CASSQAGNNEQFF. CDR3 DNA sequence: TGTGCCAGCAGCCAAGCAGGAAACAATGAGCAGTTCTTC.

This clonotype was seen at least ten times. The chain carries TRBV12-3 or TRBV12-4 and TRBJ1-4, with 11 bases matching TRBD1. The CDR3 contains 16 residues. With V trimmed by 6 bases and J by 0 bases, 3 bases remained unmatched. CDR3 sequence (DNA): TGTGCCAGCAGGCCGGGACAGGGGGCAACTAATGAAAAACTGTTTTTT. Amino acids: CASRPGQGATNEKLFF.

In its sample, this clonotype was seen a few times. The chain employs TRBV5-4 and TRBJ1-2, with 11 bases lining up with TRBD1. The CDR3 spans 15 residues. Trimming cost V 4 bases and J 6 bases; bases outside gene matches: 8. CDR1 and CDR2 (germline): SGHNT, YYREEE (reference sequence). The CDR3 DNA is TGTGCCAGCAGCGGCCGGACAGGGGGCAATGATGGCTACACCTTC. The encoded protein is CASSGRTGGNDGYTF.

A few counts support this clonotype. This chain connects TRBV29-1 to TRBJ1-5; D remains unclear. CDR3 length equals 13 residues. V lost 4 bases and J 6 bases, leaving 13 bases between the germline ends. CDR1 and CDR2 (germline): SQVTM, ANQGSEA. The CDR3 here is CSVVVGLGQPQHF. In nucleotides, the CDR3 is TGCAGCGTTGTCGTGGGTTTGGGTCAGCCCCAGCATTTT. Supplemented by reference TRBV29-1 and TRBJ1-5, the full variable domain reads SAVISQKPSRDICQRGTSLTIQCQVDSQVTMMFWYRQQPGQSLTLIATANQGSEATYESGFVIDKFPISRPNLTFSTLTVSNMSPEDSSIYLCSVVVGLGQPQHFGDGTRLSIL.

This clonotype was recorded a few times. The V call is TRBV5-1, the J call TRBJ2-3, with a weak D call TRBD1 (6 bases). V was shortened by 5 bases and J by 0 bases, with 16 bases between the two germline ends. The CDR3 extends over 16 amino acids. CDR1 SGHRS and CDR2 YFSETQ come from the germline V gene. In DNA, the CDR3 is TGCGCCAGCAGTACCCAAGGGGGTCCCAGCACAGATACGCAGTATTTT. The encoded protein is CASSTQGGPSTDTQYF.

This clonotype was observed a handful of times. This chain links TRBV10-3 with TRBJ2-5; TRBD2 aligns across 15 bases. The CDR3 contains 15 residues. Trimming removed 8 bases from V and 4 bases from J; junction bases left unmatched: 5. The germline gives CDR1 ENHRY, CDR2 SYGVKD. The CDR3 reads CAIRTSGRGPETQYF. In DNA, the CDR3 is TGTGCCATCCGGACTAGCGGGAGGGGCCCAGAGACCCAGTACTTC.

The chain is built from TRBV15 and TRBJ2-3; D gene unclear. Germline V lookup: CDR1 LNHNV, CDR2 YYDKDF (reference sequence). Trimming removed 4 bases at V and 6 bases at J, with 8 bases between. The length of the CDR3 is 12 residues. The DNA for the CDR3 is TGTGCCACCAGCAAGGAGAGGGATACGCAGTATTTT. This encodes CATSKERDTQYF.

This clonotype came up a few times. The genes are TRBV11-3 and TRBJ2-2; 7 bases are a match to TRBD2. With 3 bases clipped from V and 0 bases from J, the junction kept 4 bases outside the gene matches. The CDR3 is made up of 16 amino acids. Germline lookup yields CDR1 SGHNT and CDR2 YENEEA. The CDR3: CASSFLAATNTGELFF. CDR3 DNA: TGTGCCAGCAGCTTTCTAGCGGCAACGAACACCGGGGAGCTGTTTTTT.

The chain employs TRBV25-1 and TRBJ1-2; D is perhaps TRBD1 (6 bases). The V gene's germline CDR1 is MGHDK and CDR2 SYGVNS. Trimming took 5 bases from V and 7 from J, leaving 14 bases between them. This CDR3 is built from 13 residues. This chain's CDR3 is CASSIAGALGYTF. The CDR3 bases are TGTGCCAGCAGTATTGCAGGGGCGCTTGGCTACACCTTC.

This clonotype has only a few counts. This chain connects TRBV6-2 or TRBV6-3 to TRBJ2-2, with a possible D match to TRBD2 (6 bases). Trimming stripped 6 bases from V and 4 bases from J, with 15 bases between. Germline lookup yields CDR1 MNHEY and CDR2 SVGEGT. The CDR3 is made up of 15 amino acids. CDR3: CASRLSGLRTGELFF. CDR3 DNA: TGTGCCAGCAGGCTCTCGGGACTCCGCACCGGGGAGCTGTTTTTT.

This rearrangement joins TRBV10-3 to TRBJ2-7, with TRBD2 matching over 10 bases. CDR1 ENHRY and CDR2 SYGVKD come from the germline V gene. Trimming cost V 2 bases and J 0 bases; bases outside gene matches: 4. CDR3 size: 16 residues. CDR3 amino acids: CAISEGRTSGSYEQYF. As DNA, the CDR3 is TGTGCCATCAGTGAGGGTCGGACTAGCGGCTCCTACGAGCAGTACTTC.

This clonotype showed up many times. V gene TRBV24-1 combines with J gene TRBJ2-4; D gene ambiguous. The CDR3 is 14 residues long. V gave up 8 bases and J gave up 0 bases, with 10 bases separating them. CDR1 and CDR2 from the germline V gene are KGHDR and SFDVKD. The CDR3 protein is CATMKGLAKNIQYF. The CDR3 DNA reads as TGTGCCACCATGAAAGGCCTAGCCAAAAACATTCAGTACTTC.

The chain employs TRBV19 and TRBJ1-1; 12 positions match TRBD1. CDR1 is LNHDA and CDR2 is SQIVND in the germline V gene (reference sequence). J gave up 4 bases and V 7 bases, and 4 bases lay outside the gene matches. This CDR3 comprises 14 residues. CDR3 nucleotide sequence: TGTGCCAGTAATAAGGGACAGGGGGCCACTGAAGCTTTCTTT. Translation gives CASNKGQGATEAFF.

This clonotype has a handful of counts. The chain recombines TRBV2 with TRBJ2-1; tentatively, D is TRBD2 (5 bases). Trimming took 7 bases from V and 13 from J, leaving 8 bases between them. Germline CDR1 reads SNHLY; CDR2 reads FYNNEI. This CDR3 is built from 9 residues. The CDR3 sequence: CASTGLQFF. The CDR3 bases are TGTGCCAGCACCGGACTTCAGTTCTTC.

V gene TRBV6-2 or TRBV6-3 combines with J gene TRBJ1-2; tentatively, D is TRBD1 (5 bases). The CDR3 sequence is 15 residues long. With 4 bases removed from V and 5 bases from J, the gap between germline ends came to 17 bases. Germline V gives CDR1 MNHEY, CDR2 SVGEGT. CDR3 in amino acids: CASSFSGAYLYGYTF. DNA of the CDR3: TGTGCCAGCAGTTTCTCCGGGGCCTACCTGTATGGCTACACCTTC.

This clonotype was counted at least ten times. The chain has TRBV4-3 and TRBJ2-7; D uncertain. V lost 0 bases and J 3 bases, leaving 12 bases between the germline ends. The CDR3 contains 15 residues. Germline loops: CDR1 LGHNA, CDR2 YSLEER. As DNA, the CDR3 is TGCGCCAGCAGCCAAGATCTTGGCGTAAACTACGAGCAGTACTTC. It is translated as CASSQDLGVNYEQYF.

The chain recombines TRBV5-1 with TRBJ2-3; D call uncertain. V was clipped by 6 bases and J by 0 bases, with 14 bases between them. The CDR3 runs to 15 residues. The germline V gene encodes CDR1 SGHRS and CDR2 YFSETQ. CDR3 amino acids: CASIHVGESTDTQYF. Written as DNA, the CDR3 is TGCGCCAGCATCCATGTTGGGGAAAGCACAGATACGCAGTATTTT.

This clonotype was counted between two and nine times. V is TRBV11-2 and J is TRBJ2-1, with D perhaps TRBD1 or TRBD2 (5 bases each). Germline V gene sequence: CDR1 SGHAT, CDR2 FQNNGV. V lost 1 base to trimming and J lost 2 bases, with 9 bases between them. The CDR3 runs to 15 residues. Written as DNA, the CDR3 is TGTGCCAGCAGCTTAGGGGGGAACACCTACAATGAGCAGTTCTTC. Its translation: CASSLGGNTYNEQFF.

This clonotype was counted only a few times. The chain recombines TRBV6-8 with TRBJ2-3; 9 bases match TRBD2. Germline V gives CDR1 MNHGY, CDR2 SAAAGT. This CDR3 is built from 14 residues. V dropped 7 bases and J dropped 5; count of bases not matched to a gene: 7. The CDR3 DNA is TGTGCCAGCACCCCTAGCGGGATTCAAGATACGCAGTATTTT. This encodes CASTPSGIQDTQYF.

The chain joins TRBV4-1 to TRBJ2-7; TRBD1 aligns across 12 bases. This CDR3 is 17 amino acids long. J lost 3 bases, V lost 4 bases, and 10 bases had no gene match. Germline assignment: CDR1 MGHRA and CDR2 YSYEKL. The chain's CDR3 is CASSPGQGAAFSYEQYF. As DNA, the CDR3 is TGCGCCAGCAGCCCGGGACAGGGGGCAGCCTTTAGCTACGAGCAGTACTTC.

This clonotype was seen repeatedly, ten times or more. The rearrangement uses TRBV19 and TRBJ1-1; D possibly corresponds to TRBD1 (6 bases). Trimming took 5 bases from V and 3 from J, leaving 13 bases between them. Germline values: CDR1 LNHDA, CDR2 SQIVND (reference sequence). This CDR3 has 14 amino acids. This CDR3 reads CASSVQGRYTEAFF. The CDR3 DNA sequence: TGTGCCAGTAGTGTACAGGGTAGGTACACTGAAGCTTTCTTT.

The J gene is TRBJ2-5, the V gene TRBV5-1; D is perhaps TRBD1 or TRBD2 (5 bases each). With 0 bases removed from V and 5 bases from J, the gap between germline ends came to 14 bases. The CDR3 sequence is 15 residues long. Germline-derived CDR1 and CDR2 are SGHRS and YFSETQ. This chain's CDR3 is CASSLAGTKMETQYF. In DNA, the CDR3 is TGCGCCAGCAGCTTGGCAGGGACCAAGATGGAGACCCAGTACTTC.

This clonotype occurred a few times. The V and J genes are TRBV19 and TRBJ2-7, with D perhaps matching TRBD2 (6 bases). The CDR3 runs to 13 residues. Trimming shortened V by 5 bases and J by 5 bases, and 13 bases separated the two germline ends. Germline CDR1 LNHDA, CDR2 SQIVND (reference sequence). CDR3 nucleotide sequence: TGTGCCAGTAGTGTAACGGGGGTCAACGAGCAGTACTTC. Amino acid sequence: CASSVTGVNEQYF.

At least ten counts were recorded for this clonotype. This chain connects TRBV7-2 to TRBJ2-1, with 7 bases matching TRBD2. CDR1 is SGHTA, CDR2 FQGNSA, per germline. V shed 2 bases, J shed 8 bases, and the junction held 6 bases outside the gene matches. This CDR3 has 14 amino acids. CDR3 sequence: CASSLLLARYEQFF. CDR3 bases: TGTGCCAGCAGCTTATTACTAGCGCGGTATGAGCAGTTCTTC.